These 23 T cell receptor beta chains originate from one sample sequenced in a study of response to subunit inactivated influenza vaccine. TCRdb independently ran MiXCR on the RT-PCR reads; one entry per CDR3 protein. The top ten hold less than 4% of the sample, which has some 520,000 distinct CDR3 sequences, approximately 17% seen once. The sequenced sample was CD4+ T cells sorted from PBMCs, obtained approximately 25 months after vaccination. Receptors originate from a man between 50 and 70 years old who received an inactivated influenza vaccine.

V gene TRBV18 combines with J gene TRBJ2-2; D uncertain. The CDR3 extends over 14 amino acids. Germline-derived CDR1 and CDR2 are KGHSH and LQKENI. Trimming removed 2 bases from V and 4 bases from J, with 8 bases in between. CDR3 residues: CASSPRQATGELFF. CDR3 DNA sequence: TGTGCCAGCTCACCAAGGCAGGCCACCGGGGAGCTGTTTTTT.

The chain employs TRBV20-1 and TRBJ2-5; D ambiguous. The CDR3 is 12 amino acids. Germline CDR1 and CDR2: DFQATT and SNEGSKA (reference sequence). V was shortened by 2 bases and J by 4 bases, with 8 bases between the two germline ends. This chain's CDR3 is CSARYWGETQYF. The CDR3 DNA reads TGCAGTGCTAGATACTGGGGAGAGACCCAGTACTTC.

The chain recombines TRBV10-2 with TRBJ1-1, with 7 bases aligning to TRBD1. CDR1 is WSHSY, CDR2 SAAADI, per germline. J lost 3 bases, V lost 0 bases, and 4 bases had no gene match. The CDR3 totals 15 residues. The CDR3 DNA sequence: TGCGCCAGCAGTGAGTCGACAGGGTGGGACACTGAAGCTTTCTTT. It specifies CASSESTGWDTEAFF.

This clonotype came up a few times. Written as DNA, the CDR3 is TGCGCCAGCAGCCAAAGGGAGACGGGCCGGCTTAGCACAGATACGCAGTATTTT. Residues: CASSQRETGRLSTDTQYF. The chain carries TRBV4-1 and TRBJ2-3, with D maybe TRBD2 (5 bases). Trimming removed 2 bases at V and 0 bases at J, with 18 bases between. This CDR3 contains 18 residues. CDR1 and CDR2 (germline): MGHRA, YSYEKL.

This clonotype was picked up a small number of times. The V call is TRBV7-8, the J call TRBJ1-4; perhaps TRBD1 as D (5 bases). The germline V gene encodes CDR1 SGHVS and CDR2 FQNEAQ. The CDR3 totals 16 residues. V was cut by 2 bases and J by 5 bases, with 15 bases left in between. Here the CDR3 DNA reads TGTGCCAGCAGCTTACTTTGGGGGGGGAGGAATGAAAAACTGTTTTTT. Its translation is CASSLLWGGRNEKLFF.

This clonotype was seen at least ten times. The chain combines TRBV5-1 with TRBJ2-1; no definite D call. Trimming removed 0 bases from V and 6 bases from J, with 7 bases in between. The CDR3 spans 13 residues. Germline CDR1 reads SGHRS; CDR2 reads YFSETQ. CDR3 sequence: CASSLGNTNEQFF. The CDR3 nucleotides are TGCGCCAGCAGCTTGGGGAACACCAATGAGCAGTTCTTC.

This clonotype was observed a handful of times. The chain combines TRBV12-3 or TRBV12-4 with TRBJ2-5; no definite D call. V was shortened by 7 bases and J by 0 bases, with 12 bases between the two germline ends. The CDR3 length is 14 residues. The CDR3 nucleotides are TGTGCCAGCACCCAAAGTCGGTACCAAGAGACCCAGTACTTC. Protein: CASTQSRYQETQYF.

V and J are TRBV2 and TRBJ2-1, with 9 nucleotides matching TRBD2. The germline gives CDR1 SNHLY, CDR2 FYNNEI. V lost 3 bases, J lost 7 bases, and 4 bases stayed unmatched. The CDR3 extends over 14 amino acids. CDR3 in DNA: TGTGCCAGCAGTGATAGCGGGAGAACGAATGAGCAGTTCTTC. Protein: CASSDSGRTNEQFF. The full variable domain, completed using reference TRBV2 and TRBJ2-1, is EPEVTQTPSHQVTQMGQEVILRCVPISNHLYFYWYRQILGQKVEFLVSFYNNEISEKSEIFDDQFSVERPDGSNFTLKIRSTKLEDSAMYFCASSDSGRTNEQFFGPGTRLTVL.

This clonotype was recorded many times. The chain has TRBV12-3 or TRBV12-4 and TRBJ2-5; weak D call: TRBD2 (6 bases). The CDR3 is 14 residues long. The germline V and J ends were trimmed by 4 bases and 0 bases, with 9 bases remaining between them. CDR3 loop: CASSSRDYQETQYF. The CDR3 DNA follows: TGTGCCAGCAGTTCCCGGGACTACCAAGAGACCCAGTACTTC.

The V call is TRBV6-1, the J call TRBJ1-1; D is undetermined. V was clipped by 5 bases and J by 10 bases, with 14 bases between them. The CDR3 loop spans 12 amino acids. Germline V gene data show CDR1 as MNHNS and CDR2 as SASEGT. The CDR3 loop is CASSREASGAFF. The CDR3 region has the DNA TGTGCCAGCAGTAGGGAGGCCAGCGGAGCTTTCTTT.

This clonotype was detected a few times. The chain has TRBV5-1 and TRBJ2-3, with 10 bases lining up with TRBD1. The CDR3 is made up of 14 amino acids. Germline V gene lookup returns CDR1 SGHRS and CDR2 YFSETQ. Trimming took 7 bases from V and 3 from J; bases not matched to a gene: 5. The CDR3 nucleotides are TGCGCCAGCTACTGGGACAGGGGAACAGATACGCAGTATTTT. This gives the protein CASYWDRGTDTQYF.

The rearrangement links TRBV15 to TRBJ1-3; D is unresolved. The germline V gene has CDR1 LNHNV and CDR2 YYDKDF (reference sequence). Trimming took off 4 bases at V and 9 bases at J, with 16 bases between the two ends. This CDR3 is 14 amino acids long. CDR3 in amino acids: CATSKPGTDGTIYF. CDR3 DNA sequence: TGTGCCACCAGCAAACCCGGAACGGATGGCACCATATATTTT.

This clonotype came up a few times. V and J are TRBV2 and TRBJ2-5, with 9 bases aligning to TRBD1. The junction had 5 bases not matched to a gene; V was cut back by 8 bases and J by 4 bases. The CDR3 consists of 13 residues. Germline V gene data show CDR1 as SNHLY and CDR2 as FYNNEI. The CDR3 loop reads CASAGTGRETQYF. The CDR3 DNA reads as TGTGCCAGCGCCGGGACAGGGCGAGAGACCCAGTACTTC.

V is TRBV20-1 and J is TRBJ2-3; D remains ambiguous. V was clipped by 7 bases and J by 14 bases, with 16 bases between them. The CDR3 runs to 10 residues. Germline values: CDR1 DFQATT, CDR2 SNEGSKA (reference sequence). The CDR3 nucleotides are TGCAGTGGTACCGAGCCACGCACGTATTTT. It is translated as CSGTEPRTYF.

In its sample, this clonotype was seen many times. The rearrangement links TRBV29-1 to TRBJ2-7, with 13 nucleotides matching TRBD2. The CDR3 totals 14 residues. CDR1 is SQVTM and CDR2 is ANQGSEA in the germline V gene. Trimming at V came to 7 bases and at J to 6 bases, leaving 9 bases not matched to a gene. CDR3 coding DNA: TGCAGCGGTCTAACTAGCGGGAGGGCCTCCGAGCAGTACTTC. Its translation: CSGLTSGRASEQYF.

This clonotype showed up just a few times. CDR3 amino acids: CASSPRTGAQETQYF. CDR3 nucleotide sequence: TGTGCCAGCAGCCCCAGGACAGGGGCACAAGAGACCCAGTACTTC. V gene TRBV5-5 combines with J gene TRBJ2-5; 9 bases match TRBD1. This CDR3 spans 15 amino acids. V was pared by 4 bases and J by 2 bases, with 6 bases of the junction left unmatched. The germline V gene has CDR1 SGHKS and CDR2 YYEKEE (reference sequence).

The chain links TRBV28 to TRBJ2-3; D is unresolved. Trimming left V 5 bases short and J 3 bases short, with 6 bases between. The CDR3 loop spans 12 amino acids. Germline V lookup: CDR1 MDHEN, CDR2 SYDVKM. The chain's CDR3 is CASSIRTDTQYF. In DNA form, the CDR3 reads TGTGCCAGCAGTATTCGGACAGATACGCAGTATTTT.

The V gene is TRBV9, the J gene TRBJ2-3; 9 nucleotides match TRBD2. The CDR3 is made up of 16 amino acids. CDR1 and CDR2 from the germline V gene are SGDLS and YYNGEE. V lost 0 bases, J lost 4 bases, and 6 bases stayed unmatched. As DNA, the CDR3 is TGTGCCAGCAGCGTAGAGGGCGGGAGGGCCCCAGATACGCAGTATTTT. It yields the protein CASSVEGGRAPDTQYF.

This rearrangement joins TRBV7-9 to TRBJ2-1; D is perhaps TRBD1 (6 bases). Looked up from germline, CDR1 is SEHNR and CDR2 is FQNEAQ (reference sequence). The V gene lost 3 bases and the J gene lost 15 bases, with 21 bases spanning the gap. The CDR3 sequence is 14 residues long. The CDR3 is CASSFRDTANDMFF. Written as DNA, the CDR3 is TGTGCCAGCAGCTTCCGGGACACCGCGAACGATATGTTCTTC.

This clonotype was detected only a few times. The chain recombines TRBV4-1 with TRBJ1-5; D is unresolved. This CDR3 is 14 amino acids long. Trimming pared 5 bases from V and 0 bases from J, leaving 8 bases between. Germline lookup yields CDR1 MGHRA and CDR2 YSYEKL. The CDR3 DNA is TGCGCCAGCAGCATCGTGGATAGCAATCAGCCCCAGCATTTT. As protein: CASSIVDSNQPQHF.

The chain joins TRBV7-2 to TRBJ1-1; the D gene is possibly TRBD1 (5 bases). The V end lost 1 base, the J end lost 1 base, and 10 bases lay between the germline ends. The CDR3 has 15 residues. Germline loops: CDR1 SGHTA, CDR2 FQGNSA. This CDR3 is CASSLEGTANTEAFF. In DNA, the CDR3 is TGTGCCAGCAGCTTAGAGGGGACCGCGAACACTGAAGCTTTCTTT. Full variable domain (outside the CDR3, taken from reference TRBV7-2 and TRBJ1-1): GAGVSQSPSNKVTEKGKDVELRCDPISGHTALYWYRQSLGQGLEFLIYFQGNSAPDKSGLPSDRFSAERTGGSVSTLTIQRTQQEDSAVYLCASSLEGTANTEAFFGQGTRLTVV.

The rearrangement links TRBV18 to TRBJ1-4, with a possible D match to TRBD1 (5 bases). Looked up from germline, CDR1 is KGHSH and CDR2 is LQKENI. Trimming shortened V by 3 bases and J by 9 bases, and 8 bases separated the two germline ends. This CDR3 is built from 12 residues. This chain's CDR3 is CASSPGEKKLFF. The DNA for the CDR3 is TGTGCCAGCTCACCGGGGGAGAAAAAACTGTTTTTT.

The chain couples TRBV20-1 to TRBJ2-1, with 11 bases that match TRBD2. J gave up 11 bases and V 5 bases, and 11 bases lay outside the gene matches. The CDR3 is 14 residues long. Germline CDR1 is DFQATT and CDR2 is SNEGSKA (reference sequence). CDR3 nucleotide sequence: TGCAGTGCTCTAACCCCTGTAGCGGGAGGGAAGCAGTTCTTC. Protein product: CSALTPVAGGKQFF.